The 7 T cell receptor beta chains presented below share a single source sample, sequenced in a study of blood T cells in healthy people across ages. Together with a sample-barcoded 5' primer, a J-beta primer mix was included in a second PCR lasting about 6 to 11 cycles. TCRdb analysed the 5' RACE reads with MiXCR anew, one entry per CDR3 protein. The top ten clones hold roughly 24% of a sample with some 1.8 million distinct CDR3 sequences, about two fifths of them seen once. Sequencing was done on a sample of blood. The receptors were sampled from a human donor in good health.

This clonotype came up a few times. The chain employs TRBV20-1 and TRBJ2-5, with a weak D call TRBD1 (7 bases). V dropped 5 bases and J dropped 1 base, with 20 bases sitting between them. Germline V CDR1 and CDR2: DFQATT, SNEGSKA (reference sequence). The CDR3 extends over 16 amino acids. The CDR3 sequence: CSAHILRGVRQETQYF. DNA for the CDR3: TGCAGTGCTCACATCCTCAGGGGGGTGCGCCAAGAGACCCAGTACTTC.

The V gene is TRBV7-2, the J gene TRBJ1-5; 8 nucleotides line up with TRBD1. This CDR3 region has 15 residues. The germline V gene encodes CDR1 SGHTA and CDR2 FQGNSA. V lost 5 bases, J lost 1 base, and 4 bases stayed unmatched. CDR3 sequence reads: CASSMGQASNQPQHF. Here the CDR3 DNA reads TGTGCCAGCAGCATGGGACAGGCGAGCAATCAGCCCCAGCATTTT.

This chain uses TRBV29-1 with TRBJ2-5, with D perhaps matching TRBD1 (6 bases). The V end was cut by 6 bases, the J end by 5 bases, with 13 bases between. The CDR3 is 12 residues long. The germline V gene has CDR1 SQVTM and CDR2 ANQGSEA. CDR3 residues: CSVVQGWETQYF. CDR3 bases: TGCAGCGTCGTACAGGGTTGGGAGACCCAGTACTTC.

The V and J genes are TRBV4-1 and TRBJ1-6; D uncertain. Trimming left V 4 bases short and J 7 bases short, with 17 bases between. The CDR3 contains 16 residues. Germline CDR1 MGHRA, CDR2 YSYEKL. The CDR3 region has the DNA TGCGCCAGCAGCCCTTCCCGAGTACAGCAGAATTCACCCCTCCACTTT. Its protein is CASSPSRVQQNSPLHF.

This clonotype was detected a few times. The rearrangement uses TRBV10-3 and TRBJ2-1; no clear D gene. V was trimmed by 3 bases and J by 7 bases, leaving 4 bases between them. The CDR3 runs to 11 residues. From germline, CDR1 is ENHRY and CDR2 SYGVKD. The CDR3 is CAISDGNEQFF. Here the CDR3 DNA reads TGTGCCATCAGTGATGGTAATGAGCAGTTCTTC.

In its sample, this clonotype was seen a few times. The chain is built from TRBV20-1 and TRBJ1-5; D remains unclear. The CDR3 is made up of 11 amino acids. Germline V gene lookup returns CDR1 DFQATT and CDR2 SNEGSKA (reference sequence). V shed 4 bases and J shed 5 bases, with 6 bases lying between them. This chain's CDR3 is CSAKGYQPQHF. In nucleotides, the CDR3 is TGCAGTGCTAAAGGGTATCAGCCCCAGCATTTT.

This clonotype was recorded a few times. The rearrangement joins TRBV5-1 to TRBJ2-7; D remains unclear. CDR3 size: 13 residues. CDR1 and CDR2 (germline): SGHRS, YFSETQ. V lost 2 bases and J 2 bases, leaving 8 bases between the germline ends. The CDR3 sequence: CASSFWETYEQYF. CDR3 sequence (DNA): TGCGCCAGCAGCTTCTGGGAAACCTACGAGCAGTACTTC.